The TCR beta chain under discussion was sequenced for a study of CD8+CD57+ T cells in acquired aplastic anemia. Whole-study context: Sorted cells (CD4+ and CD8+) yielded DNA amounts that averaged approximately 3.1 ug.

With regard to this clonotype: Its antigen is currently unknown.

Using genomic DNA as the template, TCR beta VDJ and CDR3 profiling was carried out. TCRdb analysed the reads with MiXCR anew, one entry per CDR3 protein. The sample lists 300,000 or so distinct CDR3 sequences; 55% to 65% were seen once. CDR1 and CDR2 from the germline V gene are SGHRS and YFSETQ. The CDR3 has 16 residues. Losses at the gene ends were 3 bases for V and 4 bases for J; bases not matched to a gene: 8. Overall study results and limits: Patients were compared with controls for CD8+ Simpson's diversity, and no significant difference emerged.

The gene calls are TRBV5-1 and TRBJ2-5, with TRBD2 matching 11 bases. The sequence was collected from a human donor with severe aplastic anemia or a healthy control (not recorded which). Sample: sorted CD4+, CD8+, or CD8+CD57+ T cells (not recorded which) from PBMCs. CDR3 sequence reads: CASSSLAGVVVETQYF. The CDR3, as DNA: TGCGCCAGCAGCTCACTAGCGGGAGTGGTAGTAGAGACCCAGTACTTC.